Listed here are 11 T cell receptor beta chains from one sample, sequenced in a study of technical replicates of blood from a handful of donors. Profiled with immunoSEQ multiplex PCR; TCRdb holds only in-frame clones, not every one. The sample carries tens of thousands of clones, 85% to 95% recorded once. The sequenced sample was T cells isolated from PBMCs. The receptor set was obtained from a human donor in good health.

CDR3 in amino acids: CASSYTSGGLTYEQYF. The CDR3 region has the DNA TGTGCCAGCAGTTATACTAGCGGGGGGCTTACCTACGAGCAGTACTTC. This chain links TRBV6-4 with TRBJ2-7; 12 bases fit TRBD2. The CDR3 spans 16 residues. The germline V gene encodes CDR1 MRHNA and CDR2 SNTAGT. Losses at the gene ends were 5 bases for V and 2 bases for J; bases not matched to a gene: 7.

V and J are TRBV5-4 and TRBJ2-7; a possible D gene is TRBD1 (5 bases). Germline V gene lookup returns CDR1 SGHNT and CDR2 YYREEE (reference sequence). The CDR3 has 12 amino acids. Trimming pared 4 bases from V and 3 bases from J, leaving 8 bases between. The CDR3 DNA is TGTGCCAGCAGCGCCACAGGCTACGAGCAGTACTTC. Translation: CASSATGYEQYF.

The chain has TRBV6-5 and TRBJ1-1; TRBD1 matches at 7 bases. This CDR3 region has 14 residues. Germline V gene lookup returns CDR1 MNHEY and CDR2 SVGAGI. The V and J ends lost 6 bases and 1 base, in that order; junction bases with no gene match: 5. CDR3 loop: CASSKTGRNTEAFF. CDR3 DNA sequence: TGTGCCAGCAGCAAGACAGGGAGGAACACTGAAGCTTTCTTT.

The rearrangement joins TRBV4-1 to TRBJ1-4, with D tentatively TRBD1 (6 bases). V lost 0 bases and J 8 bases, leaving 13 bases between the germline ends. Germline V gives CDR1 MGHRA, CDR2 YSYEKL. This CDR3 comprises 15 residues. The CDR3 DNA follows: TGCGCCAGCAGCCAAGAGGTGGGGGCTTGGGAAAAACTGTTTTTT. Its protein is CASSQEVGAWEKLFF.

The V and J genes are TRBV6-6 and TRBJ1-2; TRBD1 might be the D (5 bases). Deletions cut 7 bases from V and 4 bases from J, with 13 bases between. The CDR3 loop spans 13 amino acids. CDR1 and CDR2 (germline): MNHNY, SVGAGI (reference sequence). CDR3 nucleotides: TGTGCCAGCACCCTAGGGGATCCCTATGGCTACACCTTC. Translating it yields CASTLGDPYGYTF.

The CDR3 nucleotides are TGTGCCAGCAGCCTGACAGCCCTTTATGGCTACACCTTC. Protein: CASSLTALYGYTF. The chain combines TRBV6-1 with TRBJ1-2, with TRBD1 as a possible D gene (5 bases). V was clipped by 6 bases and J by 5 bases, with 13 bases between them. From germline, CDR1 is MNHNS and CDR2 SASEGT. The CDR3 totals 13 residues.

The rearrangement links TRBV5-3 to TRBJ2-6, with D possibly matching TRBD1 (6 bases). TRBV5-3 is identified as an open reading frame with a role that is uncertain. The CDR3 contains 15 residues. The germline V and J ends were trimmed by 9 bases and 2 bases, with 15 bases remaining between them. The CDR3 reads CAILWKGAGANVLTF. In DNA form, the CDR3 reads TGTGCCATATTGTGGAAGGGGGCTGGGGCCAACGTCCTGACTTTC.

This clone has just a few counts. The chain couples TRBV7-6 to TRBJ1-1; TRBD1 aligns across 10 bases. The ends lost 6 bases at V and 3 bases at J; junction bases unmatched: 4. CDR1 and CDR2 (germline): SGHVS, FNYEAQ. CDR3 size: 14 residues. CDR3 nucleotides: TGTGCCAGCAGACGGGACAGGGGAGACACTGAAGCTTTCTTT. As protein: CASRRDRGDTEAFF. Full variable domain (rest looked up from reference TRBV7-6 and TRBJ1-1): GAGVSQSPRYKVTKRGQDVALRCDPISGHVSLYWYRQALGQGPEFLTYFNYEAQQDKSGLPNDRFSAERPEGSISTLTIQRTEQRDSAMYRCASRRDRGDTEAFFGQGTRLTVV.

The V and J genes are TRBV5-1 and TRBJ1-3; 7 positions match TRBD1. The CDR3 spans 16 residues. After removal of 0 bases from V and 5 bases from J, the junction contained 8 bases not matched to a gene. Per the germline V gene, CDR1 is SGHRS and CDR2 is YFSETQ. For the CDR3, the DNA is TGCGCCAGCAGCTTGGATAGTAAACAGGGGCGAAACACCATATATTTT. Residues: CASSLDSKQGRNTIYF.

V usage is TRBV27 and J usage is TRBJ1-2; D is undetermined. CDR3 length: 11 residues. Trimming pared 8 bases from V and 5 bases from J, leaving 9 bases between. Germline lookup yields CDR1 MNHEY and CDR2 SMNVEV (reference sequence). Written as DNA, the CDR3 is TGTGCCAGCGGTTGGGCTTATGGCTACACCTTC. This encodes CASGWAYGYTF.

The rearrangement uses TRBV7-9 and TRBJ1-1, with 7 bases identical to TRBD1. Unmatched junction bases numbered 7, after V lost 6 bases and J lost 3 bases. The CDR3 length is 14 residues. In germline, CDR1 is SEHNR, CDR2 FQNEAQ (reference sequence). The CDR3 region has the DNA TGTGCCAGCAGGTTCCACCAGGGGGACACTGAAGCTTTCTTT. Translated, it gives CASRFHQGDTEAFF.